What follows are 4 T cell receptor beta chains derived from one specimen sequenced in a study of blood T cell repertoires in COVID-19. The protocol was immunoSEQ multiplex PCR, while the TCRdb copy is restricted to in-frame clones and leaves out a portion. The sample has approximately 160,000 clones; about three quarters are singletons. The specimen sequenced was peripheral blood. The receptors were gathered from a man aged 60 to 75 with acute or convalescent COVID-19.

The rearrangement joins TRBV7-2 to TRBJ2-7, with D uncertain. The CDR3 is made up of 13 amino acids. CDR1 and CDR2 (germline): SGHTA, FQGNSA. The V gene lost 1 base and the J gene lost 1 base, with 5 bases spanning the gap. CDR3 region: CASSLVQSYEQYF. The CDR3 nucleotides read TGTGCCAGCAGCTTAGTCCAGTCCTACGAGCAGTACTTC.

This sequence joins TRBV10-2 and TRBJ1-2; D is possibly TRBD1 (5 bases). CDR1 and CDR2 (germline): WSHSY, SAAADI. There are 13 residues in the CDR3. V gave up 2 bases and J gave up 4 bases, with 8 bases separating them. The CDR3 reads CASSELGAYGYTF. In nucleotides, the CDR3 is TGCGCCAGCAGTGAGCTAGGGGCCTATGGCTACACCTTC.

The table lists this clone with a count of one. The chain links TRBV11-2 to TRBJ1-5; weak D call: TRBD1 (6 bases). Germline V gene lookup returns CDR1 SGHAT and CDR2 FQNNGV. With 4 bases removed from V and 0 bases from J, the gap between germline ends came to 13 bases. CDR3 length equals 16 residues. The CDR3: CASSSFQGHSNQPQHF. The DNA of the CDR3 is TGTGCCAGCAGCTCCTTCCAGGGGCATAGCAATCAGCCCCAGCATTTT.

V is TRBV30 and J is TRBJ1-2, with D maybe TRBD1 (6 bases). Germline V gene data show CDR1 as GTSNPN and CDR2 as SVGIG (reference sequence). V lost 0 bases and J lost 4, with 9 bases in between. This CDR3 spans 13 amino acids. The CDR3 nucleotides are TGTGCCTGGAGTGTGCAGGGGTCCTATGGCTACACCTTC. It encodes CAWSVQGSYGYTF.